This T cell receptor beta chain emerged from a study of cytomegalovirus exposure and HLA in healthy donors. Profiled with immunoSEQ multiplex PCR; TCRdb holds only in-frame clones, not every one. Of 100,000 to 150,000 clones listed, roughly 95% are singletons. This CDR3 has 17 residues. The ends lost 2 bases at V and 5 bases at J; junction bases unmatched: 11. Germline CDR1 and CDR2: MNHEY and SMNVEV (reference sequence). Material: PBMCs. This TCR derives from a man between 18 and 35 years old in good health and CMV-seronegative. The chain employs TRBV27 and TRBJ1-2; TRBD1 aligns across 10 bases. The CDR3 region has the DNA TGTGCCAGCAGTTTAAAGTGGGACGGGACAGGGGAATATGGCTACACCTTC. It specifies CASSLKWDGTGEYGYTF.